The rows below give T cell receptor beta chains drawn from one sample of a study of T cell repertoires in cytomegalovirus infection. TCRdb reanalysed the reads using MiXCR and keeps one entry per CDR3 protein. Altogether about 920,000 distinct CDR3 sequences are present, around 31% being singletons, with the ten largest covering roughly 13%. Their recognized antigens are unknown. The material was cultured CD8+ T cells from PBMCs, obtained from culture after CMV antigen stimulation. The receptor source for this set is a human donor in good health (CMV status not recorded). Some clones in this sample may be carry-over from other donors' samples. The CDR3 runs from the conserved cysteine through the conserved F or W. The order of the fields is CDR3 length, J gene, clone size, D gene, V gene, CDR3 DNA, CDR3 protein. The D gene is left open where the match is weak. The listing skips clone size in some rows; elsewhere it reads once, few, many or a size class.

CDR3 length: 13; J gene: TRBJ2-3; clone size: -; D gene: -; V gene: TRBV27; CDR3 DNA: TGTGCCAGCAGTTTAGGGTTCTCAGATACGCAGTATTTT; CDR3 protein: CASSLGFSDTQYF
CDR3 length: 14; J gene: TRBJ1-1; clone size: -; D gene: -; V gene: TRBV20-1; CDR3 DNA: TGCAGTGCCAGGGAGGTGGGGGGGGGTACTGAAGCTTTCTTT; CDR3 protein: CSAREVGGGTEAFF
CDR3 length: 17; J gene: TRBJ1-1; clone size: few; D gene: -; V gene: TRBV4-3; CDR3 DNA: TGCGCCAGCAGCCAAGATGAATCGGACAGTGGAGGGACTGAAGCTTTCTTT; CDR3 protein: CASSQDESDSGGTEAFF
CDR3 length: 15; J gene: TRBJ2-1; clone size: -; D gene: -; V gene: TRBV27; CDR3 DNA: TGTGCCAGCAGTTTATCGGTGGGAGGATACAATGAGCAGTTCTTC; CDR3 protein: CASSLSVGGYNEQFF
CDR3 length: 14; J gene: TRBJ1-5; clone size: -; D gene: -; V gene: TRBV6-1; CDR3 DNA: TGTGCCAGCAGCGTGGGGAGGGGAAGTCAGCCCCAGCATTTT; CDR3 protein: CASSVGRGSQPQHF
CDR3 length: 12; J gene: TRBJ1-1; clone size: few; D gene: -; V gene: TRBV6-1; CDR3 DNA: TGTGCCAGCAAGGGAGGAGGACCCGAGATGGTCTTT; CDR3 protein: CASKGGGPEMVF
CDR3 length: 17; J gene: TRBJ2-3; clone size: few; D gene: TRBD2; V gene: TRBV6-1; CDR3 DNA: TGTGCCAGCAGTGAACCGTCCGGGGGGTACATCACAGATACGCAGTATTTT; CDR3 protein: CASSEPSGGYITDTQYF
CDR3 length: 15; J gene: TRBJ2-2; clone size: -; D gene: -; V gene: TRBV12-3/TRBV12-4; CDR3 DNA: TGTGCCAGCAGCATTACAGGGCCCCTCACCGGGGAGCTGTTTTTT; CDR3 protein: CASSITGPLTGELFF
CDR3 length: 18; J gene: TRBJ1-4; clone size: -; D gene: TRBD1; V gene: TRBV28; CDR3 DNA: TGTGCCAGCAGTTTAGCCGGGACAGGGATCCGAGCTAATGAAAAACTGTTTTTT; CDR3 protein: CASSLAGTGIRANEKLFF
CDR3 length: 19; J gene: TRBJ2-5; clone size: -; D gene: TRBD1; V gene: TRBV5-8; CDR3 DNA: TGTGCCAGCAGCTCGGACAGGGGGTTCTTGAGGGGGCCGAGGGAGACCCAGTACTTC; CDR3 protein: CASSSDRGFLRGPRETQYF
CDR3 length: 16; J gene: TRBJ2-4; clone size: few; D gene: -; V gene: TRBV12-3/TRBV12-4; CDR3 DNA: TGTGCCAGCAGTTTTTCCAGGCGACTAGCCAAAAACATTCAGTACTTC; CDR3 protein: CASSFSRRLAKNIQYF
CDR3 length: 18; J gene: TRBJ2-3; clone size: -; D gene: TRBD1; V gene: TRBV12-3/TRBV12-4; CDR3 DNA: TGTGCCAGCAGCCCTGTGCTCGGGACAGGAGACATGGAGGATACGCAGTATTTT; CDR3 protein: CASSPVLGTGDMEDTQYF
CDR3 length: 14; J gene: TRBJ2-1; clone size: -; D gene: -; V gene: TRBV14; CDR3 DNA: TGTGCCAGCAGCGCTCGGATCAATAGGGATGAGCAGTTCTTC; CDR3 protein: CASSARINRDEQFF
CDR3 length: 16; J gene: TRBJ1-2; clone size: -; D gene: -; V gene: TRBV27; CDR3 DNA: TGTGCCAGCAGTTGGGGACCGGGGGCTACAAGATATGGCTACACCTTC; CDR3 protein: CASSWGPGATRYGYTF
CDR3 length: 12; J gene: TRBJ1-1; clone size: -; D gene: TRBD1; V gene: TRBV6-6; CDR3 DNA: TGTGCCAGCAGTTGGGGGGACAGCGAAGCTTTCTTT; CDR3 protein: CASSWGDSEAFF
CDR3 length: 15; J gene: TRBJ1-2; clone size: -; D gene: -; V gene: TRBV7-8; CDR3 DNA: TGTACCAGCAGCTCGCCGGGCCTCGGCGACTATGGCTACACCTTC; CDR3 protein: CTSSSPGLGDYGYTF
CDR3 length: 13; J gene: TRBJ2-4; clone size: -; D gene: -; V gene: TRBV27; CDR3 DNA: TGTGCCAGCGTTCGGGGTTCCAAAAACATTCAGTACTTC; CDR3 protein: CASVRGSKNIQYF
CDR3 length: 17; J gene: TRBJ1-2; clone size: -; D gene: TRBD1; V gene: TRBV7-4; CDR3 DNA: TGTGCCAGCAGACACCCGGAACAGGGGGACCTATCCTATGGCTACACCTTC; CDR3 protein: CASRHPEQGDLSYGYTF
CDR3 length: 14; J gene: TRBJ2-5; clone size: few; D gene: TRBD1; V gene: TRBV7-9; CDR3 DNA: TGTGCCAGCAGCGCGGGACAGGGTGTTGAGACCCAGTACTTC; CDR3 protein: CASSAGQGVETQYF
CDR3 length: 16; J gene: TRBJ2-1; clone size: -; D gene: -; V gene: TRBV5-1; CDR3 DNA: TGCGCCAGCAGCACCCTGGAAGCGGTCTCCTACAATGAGCAGTTCTTC; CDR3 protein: CASSTLEAVSYNEQFF
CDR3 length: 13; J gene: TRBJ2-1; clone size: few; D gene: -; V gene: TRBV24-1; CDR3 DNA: TGTGCCACCAGTGGGGGGTCTTACAATGAGCAGTTCTTC; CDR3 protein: CATSGGSYNEQFF
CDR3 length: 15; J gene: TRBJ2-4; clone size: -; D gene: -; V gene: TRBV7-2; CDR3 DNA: TGTGCCAGCAGCCCCGTGGGTTCTCCATCCTCCATTCAGTACTTC; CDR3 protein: CASSPVGSPSSIQYF
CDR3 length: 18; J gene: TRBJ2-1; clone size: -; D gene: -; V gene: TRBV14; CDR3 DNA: TGTGCCAGCAGCCAAGATCCGGGCAGAACACATGGGGGTAATGAGCAGTTCTTC; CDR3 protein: CASSQDPGRTHGGNEQFF
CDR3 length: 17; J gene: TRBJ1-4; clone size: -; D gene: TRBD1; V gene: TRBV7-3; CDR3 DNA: TGTGCCAGCAGCGTGGACAGGGGAGGACGGGCTAATGAAAAACTGTTTTTT; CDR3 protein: CASSVDRGGRANEKLFF
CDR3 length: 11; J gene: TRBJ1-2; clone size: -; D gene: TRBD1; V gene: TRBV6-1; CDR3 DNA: TGTGCCAGCCAGACAGGGGATGGCTACACCTTC; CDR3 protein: CASQTGDGYTF
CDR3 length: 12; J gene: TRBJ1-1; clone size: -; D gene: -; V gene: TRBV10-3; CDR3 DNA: TGTGCCATCAGCCAGGAATACACTGAAGCTTTCTTT; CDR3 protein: CAISQEYTEAFF
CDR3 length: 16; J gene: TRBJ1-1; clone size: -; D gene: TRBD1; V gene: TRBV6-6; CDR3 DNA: TGTGCCAGCAGTGCCTGGGGGACAGGGTCGAACACTGAAGCTTTCTTT; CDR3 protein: CASSAWGTGSNTEAFF
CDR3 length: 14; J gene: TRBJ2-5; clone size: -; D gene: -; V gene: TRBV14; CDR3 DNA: TGTGCCAGCAGCCCAGAAGATGGGGTAGAGACCCAGTACTTC; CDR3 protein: CASSPEDGVETQYF
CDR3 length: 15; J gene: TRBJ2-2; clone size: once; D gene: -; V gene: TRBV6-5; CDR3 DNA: TGTGCCAGCAGTTACTCCGGGACACGCACCGGGGAGCTGTTTTTT; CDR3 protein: CASSYSGTRTGELFF
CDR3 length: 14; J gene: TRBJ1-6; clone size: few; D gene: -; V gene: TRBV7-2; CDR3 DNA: TGTGCCAGCAGCTTTCTCTCCCTACCAGACCCCCTCCACTTT; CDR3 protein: CASSFLSLPDPLHF
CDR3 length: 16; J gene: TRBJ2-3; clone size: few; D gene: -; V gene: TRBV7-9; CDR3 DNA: TGTGCCAGCAGCCCTTCTCCGACAGATTACACAGATACGCAGTATTTT; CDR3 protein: CASSPSPTDYTDTQYF
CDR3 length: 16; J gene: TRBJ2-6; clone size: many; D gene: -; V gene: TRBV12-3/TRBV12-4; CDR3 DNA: TGTGCCAGCAGTACCTCCTTCGACTCTGCGGCCAACGTCCTGACTTTC; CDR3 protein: CASSTSFDSAANVLTF